A selection of T cell receptor beta chains follows, all from one sample in a study of beta chain features in type 1 diabetes. Some clones are missing from TCRdb's copy, which holds only in-frame ones; the method was immunoSEQ multiplex PCR. Seen here are 360,000 or so clones, roughly 21% observed once, and the top ten hold approximately 0.041%. Specimen: naive CD4+ T cells from blood. The source is a woman between 18 and 29 years old in good health. Each CDR3 is given with its conserved first and last residue. A D gene is named only where the DNA matches it firmly. Clone size appears in some rows only: once, few, many, or a class for an expanded clone.

V gene	clone size	J gene	D gene	CDR3 protein	CDR3 DNA
TRBV19	few	TRBJ2-7	.	CASSIATLGEQYF	TGTGCCAGTAGTATAGCGACCCTAGGCGAGCAGTACTTC
TRBV25-1	few	TRBJ2-5	TRBD1	CASSEGQGAWETQYF	TGTGCCAGCAGTGAGGGACAGGGGGCGTGGGAGACCCAGTACTTC
TRBV29-1	.	TRBJ1-2	TRBD1	CSVEKQGAEYGYTF	TGCAGCGTAGAAAAACAGGGGGCGGAATATGGCTACACCTTC
TRBV19	.	TRBJ1-1	.	CASSDSETEAFF	TGTGCCAGCAGCGACTCGGAGACTGAAGCTTTCTTT
TRBV29-1	few	TRBJ2-1	TRBD1	CSVEAGRGHPINEQFF	TGCAGCGTTGAAGCCGGAAGGGGGCACCCCATCAATGAGCAGTTCTTC
TRBV7-7	.	TRBJ1-1	.	CASSEHLNTEAFF	TGTGCTAGCAGCGAACACCTGAACACTGAAGCTTTCTTT
TRBV4-1	.	TRBJ1-4	.	CASSQDWRRGVEKLFF	TGCGCCAGCAGCCAAGATTGGAGGCGGGGGGTCGAAAAACTGTTTTTT
TRBV9	.	TRBJ2-3	.	CASSVAPTDTQYF	TGTGCCAGCAGCGTAGCCCCAACAGATACGCAGTATTTT
TRBV5-1	.	TRBJ2-1	.	CASSIGVSSYNEQFF	TGCGCCAGCAGCATCGGGGTTAGCTCCTACAATGAGCAGTTCTTC
TRBV9	.	TRBJ2-7	.	CASSPHRPGSRREQYF	TGTGCCAGCAGCCCCCACCGACCGGGGTCCCGACGGGAGCAGTACTTC
TRBV2	few	TRBJ1-2	TRBD1	CASSDPGQGQNNYGYTF	TGTGCCAGCAGTGACCCGGGACAGGGACAGAATAACTATGGCTACACCTTC
TRBV19	few	TRBJ2-7	.	CASSIESHPAYEQYF	TGTGCCAGTAGTATCGAGTCGCATCCCGCCTACGAGCAGTACTTC
TRBV5-1	few	TRBJ2-2	.	CASSLAGTGELFF	TGCGCCAGCAGCTTGGCGGGTACCGGGGAGCTGTTTTTT
TRBV4-3	few	TRBJ1-2	TRBD1	CASSQEQGDGYTF	TGCGCCAGCAGCCAAGAACAGGGGGATGGCTACACCTTC
TRBV27	.	TRBJ2-7	.	CASSLSGLTYEQYF	TGTGCCAGCAGTTTATCGGGCTTAACCTACGAGCAGTACTTC
TRBV7-7	few	TRBJ2-1	.	CASSFGGGGYNEQFF	TGTGCTAGCAGCTTTGGGGGAGGAGGGTACAATGAGCAGTTCTTC
TRBV5-6	few	TRBJ1-6	.	CASSWSNSPLHF	TGTGCCAGCAGCTGGAGTAATTCACCCCTCCACTTT
TRBV7-9	few	TRBJ1-5	.	CASSLGQASNQPQHF	TGTGCCAGCAGCTTAGGGCAGGCTAGCAATCAGCCCCAGCATTTT
TRBV7-2	.	TRBJ2-5	TRBD2	CASSLTASGGSYQETQYF	TGTGCCAGCAGCTTAACGGCTAGCGGGGGGTCGTACCAAGAGACCCAGTACTTC
TRBV5-1	few	TRBJ1-4	TRBD1	CASRDGTGDEKLFF	TGCGCCAGCAGGGACGGGACAGGGGATGAAAAACTGTTTTTT
TRBV23-1	.	TRBJ2-2	TRBD1	CASPPRGPGELFF	TGCGCCAGCCCTCCCAGGGGGCCCGGGGAGCTGTTTTTT
TRBV5-4	.	TRBJ1-4	.	CASSLWGTNEKLFF	TGTGCCAGCAGCTTGTGGGGCACTAATGAAAAACTGTTTTTT
TRBV5-1	.	TRBJ1-1	TRBD1	CASSPDRVNTEAFF	TGCGCCAGCAGTCCGGACAGGGTGAACACTGAAGCTTTCTTT
TRBV5-8	.	TRBJ2-4	TRBD1	CASSLSGTGPSF	TGTGCCAGCAGCTTGTCGGGGACAGGCCCTTCCTTC
TRBV6-5	.	TRBJ2-3	.	CASSYTSGTDTQYF	TGTGCCAGCAGTTACACCTCAGGGACAGATACGCAGTATTTT
TRBV30	few	TRBJ1-5	TRBD1	CAWSLTGGQPQHF	TGTGCCTGGAGTTTGACAGGGGGTCAGCCCCAGCATTTT
TRBV5-6	few	TRBJ2-5	TRBD2	CASSLWGGVEETQYF	TGTGCCAGCAGCTTGTGGGGGGGAGTAGAAGAGACCCAGTACTTC
TRBV2	.	TRBJ2-7	TRBD2	CASTGLAGTYEQYF	TGTGCCAGCACCGGACTAGCGGGGACCTACGAGCAGTACTTC
TRBV5-1	.	TRBJ2-1	.	CASSLGSTSYNEQFF	TGCGCCAGCAGCTTGGGGTCCACTAGCTACAATGAGCAGTTCTTC
TRBV10-3	.	TRBJ1-2	TRBD1	CAIRGTAMDGYTF	TGTGCCATCAGGGGGACAGCCATGGATGGCTACACCTTC
TRBV5-1	few	TRBJ1-1	TRBD1	CASSKTGSENTEAFF	TGCGCCAGCAGCAAGACAGGGAGCGAGAACACTGAAGCTTTCTTT
TRBV30	.	TRBJ2-7	TRBD2	CAWSGSLRTSGGALRGEQYF	TGTGCCTGGAGTGGGTCCCTTCGGACTAGCGGGGGGGCCCTTCGCGGCGAGCAGTACTTC
TRBV18	.	TRBJ2-7	TRBD2	CASSPLGTSGGPTYEQYF	TGTGCCAGCTCACCATTAGGGACTAGCGGGGGGCCAACCTACGAGCAGTACTTC